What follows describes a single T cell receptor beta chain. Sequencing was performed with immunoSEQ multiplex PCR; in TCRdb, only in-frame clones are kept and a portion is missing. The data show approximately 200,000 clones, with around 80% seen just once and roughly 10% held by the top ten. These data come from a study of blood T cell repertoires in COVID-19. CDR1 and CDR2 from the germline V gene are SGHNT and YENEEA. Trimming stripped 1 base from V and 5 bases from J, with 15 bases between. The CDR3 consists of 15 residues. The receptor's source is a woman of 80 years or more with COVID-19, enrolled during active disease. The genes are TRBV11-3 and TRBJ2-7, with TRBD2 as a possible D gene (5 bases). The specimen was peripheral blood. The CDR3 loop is CASSLGEYPSDEQYF. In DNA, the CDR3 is TGTGCCAGCAGCTTAGGGGAGTACCCGAGCGACGAGCAGTACTTC. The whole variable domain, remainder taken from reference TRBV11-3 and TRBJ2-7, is EAGVVQSPRYKIIEKKQPVAFWCNPISGHNTLYWYLQNLGQGPELLIRYENEEAVDDSQLPKDRFSAERLKGVDSTLKIQPAELGDSAVYLCASSLGEYPSDEQYFGPGTRLTVT.